This T cell receptor (beta chain) was sequenced during a study of blood T cell repertoires in COVID-19. Study-wide context: Acute-phase and convalescent COVID-19 samples originated in the United States, Italy and Spain.

V was pared by 0 bases and J by 8 bases, with 21 bases between. The germline gives CDR1 SGHDT, CDR2 YYEEEE. The CDR3 length is 18 residues. Some clones are missing from TCRdb's copy, which holds only in-frame ones; the method was immunoSEQ multiplex PCR. This sample carries around 150,000 clones, approximately 80% of them seen once, and the ten largest clones take approximately 4.5%. This receptor was obtained from a woman of 80 years or more with active or convalescent COVID-19. Source material: peripheral blood. The rearrangement joins TRBV5-6 to TRBJ1-6; TRBD1 might be the D (5 bases). CDR3 coding DNA: TGTGCCAGCAGCTTGGTATTGCAGGGAACTTTGGCAGATTCACCCCTCCACTTT. Translating gives CASSLVLQGTLADSPLHF.